The clone carrying this T cell receptor (beta chain) was detected ten times or more. These data are taken from a study of neurological immune-mediated disorders. In germline, CDR1 is MNHEY, CDR2 SMNVEV (reference sequence). Trimming took off 2 bases at V and 3 bases at J, with 12 bases between the two ends. The CDR3 runs 15 residues. TCRdb independently ran MiXCR on the 5' RACE reads; one entry per CDR3 protein. The table has about 95,000 distinct CDR3 sequences, roughly 4% seen once. The chain uses TRBV27 and TRBJ2-3; D remains unclear. Sequenced material: PBMCs. This TCR was recovered from a woman under 30 with multiple sclerosis. Here the CDR3 reads CASSLVPGATDTQYF. As DNA, the CDR3 is TGTGCCAGCAGTTTAGTGCCCGGAGCAACAGATACGCAGTATTTT.